This T cell receptor beta chain was identified in a study of shared clonotypes between healthy human individuals. The data were produced by immunoSEQ multiplex PCR, yet TCRdb's version contains in-frame clones alone and is incomplete. In the table there are 2,500,000 or so clones, roughly 90% of which are singletons. CD4+ cells underwent separation, giving CD45RA+ naive and CD45RA-negative memory subsets. V was trimmed by 4 bases and J by 3 bases, leaving 13 bases between them. The length of the CDR3 is 15 residues. The germline gives CDR1 MDHEN, CDR2 SYDVKM. The clonotype was recovered from a man between 18 and 35 years old in good health. Some clones in this sample may be carry-over from other donors' samples. Sequenced input: naive CD4+ T cells from PBMCs. Subset in this sample: CD45RA+ positively selected. The rearrangement links TRBV28 to TRBJ1-5; D perhaps matches TRBD1 (6 bases). CDR3 region: CASSSAGAHNQPQHF. The CDR3 DNA follows: TGTGCCAGCAGTTCCGCGGGGGCTCACAATCAGCCCCAGCATTTT.